The present T cell receptor beta chain was sequenced within a study of PD-L1 blockade in urothelial cancer. Study results and caveats: Pretreatment clonality of the blood TCR repertoire below the median was predictive of superior survival.

Here immunoSEQ multiplex PCR was the method, and the copy in TCRdb shows in-frame clones only, minus some. The sample holds about 120,000 clones; approximately 89% are singletons and the top ten take 3% to 4%. Turning to this clone: Its antigen is unidentified.

CDR3 length equals 16 residues. V lost 2 bases and J lost 0; bases outside the gene matches: 1. The V gene's germline CDR1 is SGHAT and CDR2 FQNNGV. Sample time point: peripheral blood 6 weeks after treatment start. The sample was PBMCs, taken around atezolizumab (anti-PD-L1) treatment. This sequence was found in a man aged 55 to 70 with urothelial cancer. The chain combines TRBV11-2 with TRBJ2-1; 10 bases match TRBD2. DNA for the CDR3: TGTGCCAGCAGCTTATCTAGCGGGAGCTCCTACAATGAGCAGTTCTTC. This codes for CASSLSSGSSYNEQFF. Full variable domain (missing parts from reference TRBV11-2 and TRBJ2-1): EAGVAQSPRYKIIEKRQSVAFWCNPISGHATLYWYQQILGQGPKLLIQFQNNGVVDDSQLPKDRFSAERLKGVDSTLKIQPAKLEDSAVYLCASSLSSGSSYNEQFFGPGTRLTVL.